The 11 T cell receptor beta chains presented below share a single source sample, sequenced in a study of early T cells in non-severe SARS-CoV-2 infection. TCRdb processed the 5' RACE reads anew with MiXCR; each CDR3 protein has one entry. This sample has some 91,000 distinct CDR3 sequences, with about 12% found just once. Material for sequencing was whole blood. These receptors were obtained from an adult who was a healthcare worker with PCR-confirmed SARS-CoV-2 infection or an uninfected control (not recorded which).

In this sample, this clonotype turned up many times. DNA for the CDR3: TGTGCCAGCAGACGACAGGGGAGCTCCTACGAGCAGTACTTC. Translating it yields CASRRQGSSYEQYF. The chain couples TRBV12-3 or TRBV12-4 to TRBJ2-7, with 8 nucleotides matching TRBD1. J lost 0 bases, V lost 6 bases, and 4 bases had no gene match. The CDR3 is 14 amino acids.

This chain joins TRBV7-2 and TRBJ2-3; TRBD2 agrees at 8 bases. CDR3 length: 15 amino acids. Germline CDR1 is SGHTA and CDR2 is FQGNSA. The junction had 14 bases not matched to a gene; V was cut back by 1 base and J by 14 bases. CDR3 residues: CASSLGPEAGAPRYF. CDR3 bases: TGTGCCAGCAGCTTAGGCCCGGAAGCGGGGGCCCCGAGGTATTTT.

This clonotype was counted between two and nine times. The chain uses TRBV7-2 and TRBJ2-3, with a weak D call TRBD2 (5 bases). The CDR3 contains 13 residues. V lost 5 bases to trimming and J lost 5 bases, with 11 bases between them. Germline-derived CDR1 and CDR2 are SGHTA and FQGNSA. CDR3 DNA: TGTGCCAGCAGCCCCACGGGGAGAGATACGCAGTATTTT. Translated: CASSPTGRDTQYF.

V is TRBV28 and J is TRBJ2-7, with D tentatively TRBD1 (5 bases). Germline values: CDR1 MDHEN, CDR2 SYDVKM. The CDR3 runs 13 residues. Between the trimmed V and J ends, which lost 7 bases and 2 bases, there was a span of 12 bases. The CDR3 sequence: CASMSGITYEQYF. DNA of the CDR3: TGTGCCAGCATGTCAGGGATTACCTACGAGCAGTACTTC.

Ten or more counts support this clonotype. The chain has TRBV11-2 and TRBJ2-3; 9 positions match TRBD2. Trimming cost V 5 bases and J 3 bases; bases outside gene matches: 3. Germline CDR1 is SGHAT and CDR2 is FQNNGV. The CDR3 length is 14 residues. The CDR3 DNA follows: TGTGCCAGCAGCCTCGGACTAGCGACAGATACGCAGTATTTT. Its translation is CASSLGLATDTQYF.

This clonotype occurred many times. The J gene is TRBJ1-1, the V gene TRBV6-5, with a tentative D call TRBD1 (5 bases). CDR1 and CDR2 from the germline V gene are MNHEY and SVGAGI. This CDR3 has 11 residues. Trimming pared 6 bases from V and 5 bases from J, leaving 7 bases between. The CDR3 loop is CASRGETEAFF. The CDR3, as DNA: TGTGCCAGCAGGGGGGAGACTGAAGCTTTCTTT.

This clonotype was detected many times. The genes are TRBV10-3 and TRBJ2-3, with 7 bases identical to TRBD1. The CDR3 has 14 amino acids. J lost 5 bases, V lost 7 bases, and 9 bases had no gene match. CDR1 ENHRY and CDR2 SYGVKD come from the germline V gene. CDR3 residues: CAINSPGQLDTQYF. The CDR3 nucleotides read TGTGCCATCAATTCACCGGGACAGTTAGATACGCAGTATTTT.

The J gene is TRBJ2-3, the V gene TRBV9, with D tentatively TRBD1 (6 bases). Germline V gene sequence: CDR1 SGDLS, CDR2 YYNGEE. V lost 0 bases to trimming and J lost 5 bases, with 10 bases between them. The CDR3 has 14 amino acids. The CDR3 loop is CASSVEGQGDTQYF. DNA of the CDR3: TGTGCCAGCAGCGTAGAGGGACAAGGAGATACGCAGTATTTT.

At least ten counts were recorded for this clonotype. The chain joins TRBV4-3 to TRBJ2-3, with 9 nucleotides matching TRBD2. The germline gives CDR1 LGHNA, CDR2 YSLEER. The CDR3 contains 18 residues. Losses at the gene ends were 1 base for V and 0 bases for J; bases not matched to a gene: 8. CDR3 coding DNA: TGCGCCAGCAGCCAAGCCCCGGCTAGCGGGGATAGCACAGATACGCAGTATTTT. The encoded protein is CASSQAPASGDSTDTQYF.

The chain couples TRBV29-1 to TRBJ2-3, with no clear D. CDR3 length: 10 residues. Trimming removed 5 bases at V and 6 bases at J, with 6 bases between. CDR1 is SQVTM, CDR2 ANQGSEA, per germline. Here the CDR3 reads CSVLGDTQYF. CDR3 bases: TGCAGCGTTTTAGGCGATACGCAGTATTTT.

This clonotype has at least ten counts. The V and J genes are TRBV7-9 and TRBJ1-4; D is unresolved. This CDR3 contains 15 residues. V lost 1 base and J lost 8, with 14 bases in between. The V gene's germline CDR1 is SEHNR and CDR2 FQNEAQ (reference sequence). In DNA, the CDR3 is TGTGCCAGCAGCTTAGGGACCCCCCCGAACGAAAAACTGTTTTTT. It encodes CASSLGTPPNEKLFF.